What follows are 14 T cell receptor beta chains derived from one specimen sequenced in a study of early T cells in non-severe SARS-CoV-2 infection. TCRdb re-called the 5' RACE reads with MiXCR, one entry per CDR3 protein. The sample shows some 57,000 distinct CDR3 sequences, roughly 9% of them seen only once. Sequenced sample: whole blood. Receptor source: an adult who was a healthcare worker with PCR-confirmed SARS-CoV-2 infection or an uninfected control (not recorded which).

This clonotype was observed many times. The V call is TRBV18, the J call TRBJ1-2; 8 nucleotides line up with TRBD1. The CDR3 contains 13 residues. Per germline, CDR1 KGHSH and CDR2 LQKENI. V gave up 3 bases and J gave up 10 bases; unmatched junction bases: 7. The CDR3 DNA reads TGTGCCAGCTCACCCGGGACAGGACGGACCTACACCTTC. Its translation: CASSPGTGRTYTF.

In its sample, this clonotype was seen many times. This CDR3 reads CASSMGLAGDTQYF. CDR3 coding DNA: TGTGCCAGCAGCATGGGACTAGCGGGGGATACGCAGTATTTT. V usage is TRBV7-6 and J usage is TRBJ2-3; TRBD2 matches at 13 bases. Germline lookup yields CDR1 SGHVS and CDR2 FNYEAQ. There are 14 residues in the CDR3. Trimming took 5 bases from V and 6 from J; bases not matched to a gene: 2.

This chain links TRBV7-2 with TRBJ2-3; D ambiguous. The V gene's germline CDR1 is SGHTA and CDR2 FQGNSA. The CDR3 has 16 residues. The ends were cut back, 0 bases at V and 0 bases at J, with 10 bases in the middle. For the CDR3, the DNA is TGTGCCAGCAGCTTAGCCGCCGGTCTTAGCACAGATACGCAGTATTTT. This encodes CASSLAAGLSTDTQYF. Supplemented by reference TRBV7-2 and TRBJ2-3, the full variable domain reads GAGVSQSPSNKVTEKGKDVELRCDPISGHTALYWYRQSLGQGLEFLIYFQGNSAPDKSGLPSDRFSAERTGGSVSTLTIQRTQQEDSAVYLCASSLAAGLSTDTQYFGPGTRLTVL.

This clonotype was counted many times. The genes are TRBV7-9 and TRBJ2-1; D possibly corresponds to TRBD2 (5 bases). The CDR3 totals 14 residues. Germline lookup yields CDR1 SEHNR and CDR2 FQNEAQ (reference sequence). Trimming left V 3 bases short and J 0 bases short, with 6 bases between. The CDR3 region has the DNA TGTGCCAGCAGCTTCACTAGCTCCTACAATGAGCAGTTCTTC. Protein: CASSFTSSYNEQFF.

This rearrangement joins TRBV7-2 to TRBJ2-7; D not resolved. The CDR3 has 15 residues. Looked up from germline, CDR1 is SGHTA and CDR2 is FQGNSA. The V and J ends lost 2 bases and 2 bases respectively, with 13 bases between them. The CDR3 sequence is CASSLHVVGPYEQYF. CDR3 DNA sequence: TGTGCCAGCAGCTTACATGTAGTAGGTCCCTACGAGCAGTACTTC.

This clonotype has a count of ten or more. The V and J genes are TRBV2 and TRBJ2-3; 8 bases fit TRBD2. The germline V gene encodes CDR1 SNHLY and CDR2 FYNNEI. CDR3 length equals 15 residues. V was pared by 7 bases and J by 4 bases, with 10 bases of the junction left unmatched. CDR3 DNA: TGTGCCAGCAAACTACTAGCGGAGGTTCCAGATACGCAGTATTTT. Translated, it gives CASKLLAEVPDTQYF.

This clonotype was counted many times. CDR3: CSAGQPQHF. The CDR3 DNA follows: TGCAGTGCTGGTCAGCCCCAGCATTTT. The V gene is TRBV20-1, the J gene TRBJ1-5; no definite D call. The CDR3 is 9 amino acids. V lost 5 bases to trimming and J lost 6 bases, with 2 bases between them. Germline-derived CDR1 and CDR2 are DFQATT and SNEGSKA (reference sequence).

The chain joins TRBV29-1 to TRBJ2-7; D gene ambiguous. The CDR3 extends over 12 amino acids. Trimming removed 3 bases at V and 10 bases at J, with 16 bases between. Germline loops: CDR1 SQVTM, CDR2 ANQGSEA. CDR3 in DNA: TGCAGCGTTGAGACGGATCTATCGGTTCAGTACTTC. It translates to CSVETDLSVQYF.

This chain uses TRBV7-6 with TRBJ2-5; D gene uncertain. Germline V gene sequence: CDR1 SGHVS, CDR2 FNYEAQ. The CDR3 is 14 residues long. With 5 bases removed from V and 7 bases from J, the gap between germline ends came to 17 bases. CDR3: CASSPTIERGTQYF. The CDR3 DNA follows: TGTGCCAGCAGCCCGACAATCGAGCGAGGGACCCAGTACTTC.

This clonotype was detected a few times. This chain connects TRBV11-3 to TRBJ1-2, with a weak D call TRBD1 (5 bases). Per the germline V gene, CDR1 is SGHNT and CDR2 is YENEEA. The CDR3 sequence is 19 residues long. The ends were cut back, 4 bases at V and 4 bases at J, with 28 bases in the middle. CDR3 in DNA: TGTGCCAGCAGCTCCGCTGTTGGGACGACCGCTCCGGCTGGCTATGGCTACACCTTC. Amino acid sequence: CASSSAVGTTAPAGYGYTF.

Written as DNA, the CDR3 is TGTGCCAGCAGCCTAATGAACAGAGATGGCTACACCTTC. Its translation is CASSLMNRDGYTF. This chain connects TRBV3-1 to TRBJ1-2; D is unclear. The CDR3 consists of 13 residues. Germline V lookup: CDR1 LGHDT, CDR2 YNNKEL (reference sequence). V lost 4 bases and J 6 bases, leaving 12 bases between the germline ends.

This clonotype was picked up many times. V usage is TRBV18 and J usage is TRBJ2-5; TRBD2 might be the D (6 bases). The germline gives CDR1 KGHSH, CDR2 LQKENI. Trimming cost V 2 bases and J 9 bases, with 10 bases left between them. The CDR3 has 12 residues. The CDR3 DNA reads TGTGCCAGCTCACCAAGTAGGGAGGCCCAGTACTTC. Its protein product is CASSPSREAQYF.

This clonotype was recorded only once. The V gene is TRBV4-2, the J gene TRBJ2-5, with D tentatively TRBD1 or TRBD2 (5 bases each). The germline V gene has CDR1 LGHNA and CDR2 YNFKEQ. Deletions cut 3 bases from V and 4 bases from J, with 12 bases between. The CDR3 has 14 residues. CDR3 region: CASSHGTNRETQYF. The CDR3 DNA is TGTGCCAGCAGCCATGGGACGAACCGAGAGACCCAGTACTTC.

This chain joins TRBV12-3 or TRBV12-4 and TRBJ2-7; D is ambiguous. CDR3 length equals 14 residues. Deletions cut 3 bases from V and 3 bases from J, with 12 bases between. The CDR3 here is CASSFEGKVYEQYF. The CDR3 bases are TGTGCCAGCAGTTTCGAAGGGAAAGTCTACGAGCAGTACTTC.